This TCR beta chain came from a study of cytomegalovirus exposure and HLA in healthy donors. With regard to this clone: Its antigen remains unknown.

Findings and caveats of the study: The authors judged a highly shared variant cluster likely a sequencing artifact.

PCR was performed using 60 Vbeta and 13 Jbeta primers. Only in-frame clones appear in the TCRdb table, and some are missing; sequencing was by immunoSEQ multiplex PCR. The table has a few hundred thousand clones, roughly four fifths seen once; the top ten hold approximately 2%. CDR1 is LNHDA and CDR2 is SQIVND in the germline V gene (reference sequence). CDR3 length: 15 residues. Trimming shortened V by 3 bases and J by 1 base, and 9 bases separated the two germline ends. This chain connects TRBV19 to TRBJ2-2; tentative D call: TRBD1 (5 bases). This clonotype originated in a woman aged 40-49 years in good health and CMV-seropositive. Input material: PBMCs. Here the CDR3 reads CASSMGQGNTGELFF. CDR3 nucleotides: TGTGCCAGTAGTATGGGGCAGGGGAACACCGGGGAGCTGTTTTTT. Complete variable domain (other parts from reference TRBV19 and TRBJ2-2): DGGITQSPKYLFRKEGQNVTLSCEQNLNHDAMYWYRQDPGQGLRLIYYSQIVNDFQKGDIAEGYSVSREKKESFPLTVTSAQKNPTAFYLCASSMGQGNTGELFFGEGSRLTVL.